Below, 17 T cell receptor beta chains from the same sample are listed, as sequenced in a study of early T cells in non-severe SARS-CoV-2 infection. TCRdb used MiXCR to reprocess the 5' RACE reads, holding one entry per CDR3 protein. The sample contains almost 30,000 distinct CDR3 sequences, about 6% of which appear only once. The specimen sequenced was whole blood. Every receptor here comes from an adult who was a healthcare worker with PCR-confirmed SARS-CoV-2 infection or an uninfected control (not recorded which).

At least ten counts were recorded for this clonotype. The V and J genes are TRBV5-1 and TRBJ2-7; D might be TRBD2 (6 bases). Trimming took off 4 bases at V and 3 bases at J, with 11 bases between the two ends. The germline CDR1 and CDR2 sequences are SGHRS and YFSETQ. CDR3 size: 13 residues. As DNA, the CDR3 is TGCGCCAGCAGCGTGGACGGGGGCTACGAGCAGTACTTC. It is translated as CASSVDGGYEQYF.

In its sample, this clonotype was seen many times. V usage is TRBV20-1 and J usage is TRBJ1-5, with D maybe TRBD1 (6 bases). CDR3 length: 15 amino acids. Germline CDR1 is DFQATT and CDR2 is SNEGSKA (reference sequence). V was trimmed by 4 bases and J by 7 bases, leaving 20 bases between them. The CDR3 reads CSAIFIGGDGQPQHF. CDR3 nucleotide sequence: TGCAGTGCTATCTTCATAGGGGGGGACGGGCAGCCCCAGCATTTT.

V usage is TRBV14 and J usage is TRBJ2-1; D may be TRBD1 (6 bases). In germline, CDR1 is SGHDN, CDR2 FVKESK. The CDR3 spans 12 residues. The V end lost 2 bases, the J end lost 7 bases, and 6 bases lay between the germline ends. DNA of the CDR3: TGTGCCAGCAGCCAAACAGGGAATGAGCAGTTCTTC. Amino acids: CASSQTGNEQFF.

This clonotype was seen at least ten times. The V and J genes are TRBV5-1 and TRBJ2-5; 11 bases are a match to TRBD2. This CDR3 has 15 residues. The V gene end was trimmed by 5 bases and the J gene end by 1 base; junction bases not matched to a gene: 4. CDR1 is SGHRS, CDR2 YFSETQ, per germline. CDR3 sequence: CASRRLAGSQETQYF. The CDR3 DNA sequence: TGCGCCAGCAGACGACTAGCGGGGAGCCAAGAGACCCAGTACTTC.

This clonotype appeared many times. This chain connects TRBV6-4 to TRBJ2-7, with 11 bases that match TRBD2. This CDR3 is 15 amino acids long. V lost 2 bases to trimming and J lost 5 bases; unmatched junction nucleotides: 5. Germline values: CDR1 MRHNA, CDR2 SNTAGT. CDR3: CASSDTSGGPDEQYF. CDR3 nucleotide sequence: TGTGCCAGCAGTGACACTAGCGGGGGCCCAGACGAGCAGTACTTC.

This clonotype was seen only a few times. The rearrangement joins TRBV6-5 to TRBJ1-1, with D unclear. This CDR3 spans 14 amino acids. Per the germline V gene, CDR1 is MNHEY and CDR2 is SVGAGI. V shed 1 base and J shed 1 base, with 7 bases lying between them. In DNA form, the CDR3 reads TGTGCCAGCAGTTACTTCAAGGGGAACACTGAAGCTTTCTTT. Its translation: CASSYFKGNTEAFF.

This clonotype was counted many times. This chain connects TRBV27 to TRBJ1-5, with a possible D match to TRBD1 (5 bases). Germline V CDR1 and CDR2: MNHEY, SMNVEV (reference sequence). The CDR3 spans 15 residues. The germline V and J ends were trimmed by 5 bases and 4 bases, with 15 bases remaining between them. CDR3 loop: CASSKSLRQNQPQHF. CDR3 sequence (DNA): TGTGCCAGCAGTAAATCCCTCCGACAGAATCAGCCCCAGCATTTT.

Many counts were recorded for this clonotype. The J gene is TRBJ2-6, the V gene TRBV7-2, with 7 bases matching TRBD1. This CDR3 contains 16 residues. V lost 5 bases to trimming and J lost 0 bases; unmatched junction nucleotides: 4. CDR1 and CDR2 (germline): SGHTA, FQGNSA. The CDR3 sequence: CASSETGLSGANVLTF. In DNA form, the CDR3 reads TGTGCCAGCAGCGAGACAGGGCTCTCTGGGGCCAACGTCCTGACTTTC.

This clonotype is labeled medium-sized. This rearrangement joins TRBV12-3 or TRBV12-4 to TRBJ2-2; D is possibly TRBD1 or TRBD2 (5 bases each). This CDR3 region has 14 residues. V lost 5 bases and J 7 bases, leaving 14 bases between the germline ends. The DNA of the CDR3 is TGTGCCAGCAGTGCCTCCGGGACGCTCGGGGAGCTGTTTTTT. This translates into CASSASGTLGELFF.

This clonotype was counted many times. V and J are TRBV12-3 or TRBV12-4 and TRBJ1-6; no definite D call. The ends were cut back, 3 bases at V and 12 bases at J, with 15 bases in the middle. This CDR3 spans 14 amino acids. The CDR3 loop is CASSFSGFLEPLHF. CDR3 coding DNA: TGTGCCAGCAGTTTCTCGGGGTTCTTAGAACCCCTCCACTTT.

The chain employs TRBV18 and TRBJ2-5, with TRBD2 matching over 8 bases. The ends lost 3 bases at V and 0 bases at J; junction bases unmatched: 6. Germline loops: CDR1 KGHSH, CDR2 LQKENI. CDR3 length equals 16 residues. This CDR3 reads CASSPPRGVYQETQYF. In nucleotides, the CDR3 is TGTGCCAGCTCACCCCCGCGGGGGGTCTACCAAGAGACCCAGTACTTC.

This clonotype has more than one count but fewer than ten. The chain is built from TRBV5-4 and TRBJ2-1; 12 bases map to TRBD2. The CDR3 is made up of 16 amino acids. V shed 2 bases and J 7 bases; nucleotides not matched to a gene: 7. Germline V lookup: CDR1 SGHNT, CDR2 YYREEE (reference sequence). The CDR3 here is CASSFLAGGAYNEQFF. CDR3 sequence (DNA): TGTGCCAGCAGCTTTCTAGCGGGGGGGGCTTATAATGAGCAGTTCTTC.

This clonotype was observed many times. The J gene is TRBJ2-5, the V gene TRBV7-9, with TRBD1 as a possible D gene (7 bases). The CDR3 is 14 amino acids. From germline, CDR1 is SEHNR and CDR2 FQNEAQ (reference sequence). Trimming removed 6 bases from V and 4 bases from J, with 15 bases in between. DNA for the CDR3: TGTGCCAGCAGAGGGGGCGGAGGGAGAGAGACCCAGTACTTC. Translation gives CASRGGGGRETQYF. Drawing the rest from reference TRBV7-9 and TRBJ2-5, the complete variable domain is DTGVSQNPRHKITKRGQNVTFRCDPISEHNRLYWYRQTLGQGPEFLTYFQNEAQLEKSRLLSDRFSAERPKGSFSTLEIQRTEQGDSAMYLCASRGGGGRETQYFGPGTRLLVL.

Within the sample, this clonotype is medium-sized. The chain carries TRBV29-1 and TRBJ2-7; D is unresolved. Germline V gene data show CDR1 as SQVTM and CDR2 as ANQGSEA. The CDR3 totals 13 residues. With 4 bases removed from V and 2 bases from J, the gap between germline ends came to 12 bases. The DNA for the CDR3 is TGCAGCGTTGGTCGGCACAGCACCTACGAGCAGTACTTC. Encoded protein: CSVGRHSTYEQYF.

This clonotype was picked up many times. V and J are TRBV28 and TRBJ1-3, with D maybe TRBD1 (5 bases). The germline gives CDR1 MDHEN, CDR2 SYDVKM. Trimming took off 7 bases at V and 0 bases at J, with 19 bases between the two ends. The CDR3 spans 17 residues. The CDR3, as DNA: TGTGCCAGCAAAGGGTCTGAGGGGAAAACCTCTGGAAACACCATATATTTT. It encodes CASKGSEGKTSGNTIYF.

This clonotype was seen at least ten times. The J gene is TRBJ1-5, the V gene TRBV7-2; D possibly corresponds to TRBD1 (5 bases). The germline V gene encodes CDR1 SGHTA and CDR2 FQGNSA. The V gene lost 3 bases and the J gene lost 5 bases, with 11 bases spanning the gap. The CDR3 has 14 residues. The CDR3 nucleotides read TGTGCCAGCAGCTTGAGGAGGGGAGATCAGCCCCAGCATTTT. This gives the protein CASSLRRGDQPQHF.

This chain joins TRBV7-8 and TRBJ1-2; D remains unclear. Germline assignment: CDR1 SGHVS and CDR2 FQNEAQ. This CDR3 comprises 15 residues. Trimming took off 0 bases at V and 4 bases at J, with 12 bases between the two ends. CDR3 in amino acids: CASSLAVQFLYGYTF. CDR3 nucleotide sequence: TGTGCCAGCAGCTTAGCGGTACAGTTCCTCTATGGCTACACCTTC.